This TCR beta chain came from a study of T cells expressing NK-cell markers. TCR beta cDNA was made by 5'RACE template switching with UMIs. TCRdb reprocessed the 5' RACE reads and reports one entry per CDR3 protein, with no DNA. This sample lists some 390,000 distinct CDR3 sequences; its ten largest clones have about 10%. Concerning this clonotype: Its matching antigen is unknown.

Germline V gene lookup returns CDR1 LGHDT and CDR2 YNNKEL (reference sequence). The CDR3 contains 14 residues. Whole-study results and caveats: Among CD8+ T cells from six donors, dominant NKG2C+ clonotypes accounted for about 1.0-7.0%. HCMV specificity of the expanded NKG2C+ T cell clones stayed unclear.

The rearrangement joins TRBV3-1 to TRBJ1-6. This clonotype was sampled from a woman in her fifties or sixties in good health. Sequencing was performed on blood T cells: a sorted CD56 or NKG2C T cell subset, CD4+ or CD8+ T cells, or bulk PBMC T cells (not recorded which). This CDR3 is CASSPGTLNSPLHF.